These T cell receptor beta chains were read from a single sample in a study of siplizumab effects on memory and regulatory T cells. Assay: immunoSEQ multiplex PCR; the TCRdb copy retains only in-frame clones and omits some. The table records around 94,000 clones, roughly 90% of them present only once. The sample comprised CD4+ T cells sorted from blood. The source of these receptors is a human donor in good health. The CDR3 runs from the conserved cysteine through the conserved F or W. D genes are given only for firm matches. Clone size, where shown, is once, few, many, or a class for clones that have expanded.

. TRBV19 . CASGGEETQYF
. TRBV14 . CASSHEAQGSYEQYF
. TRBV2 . CASSGQLRGSGNTIYF
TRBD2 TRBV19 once CASSGTSGTLTDTQYF
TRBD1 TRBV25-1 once CASSESDRAGANVLTF
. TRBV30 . CAWSVRNLNTGELFF
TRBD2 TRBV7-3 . CASSLSGGEQFF
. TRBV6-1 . CASSFEGGPYEQYF
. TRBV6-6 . CASSYIGGTEAFF
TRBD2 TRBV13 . CASSRRGSEQFF
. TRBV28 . CASRVGYGYTF